This TCR beta chain is drawn from a study of T cell changes during pregnancy in multiple sclerosis. CDR1 is SGHRS, CDR2 YFSETQ, per germline. This CDR3 is built from 16 residues. Trimming took 0 bases from V and 0 from J, leaving 7 bases between them. The repertoire was sequenced with immunoSEQ multiplex PCR; TCRdb's copy has only in-frame clones and lacks some. The sample holds under 15,000 clones; around 94% are singletons and the top ten take almost 0.3%. The rearrangement joins TRBV5-1 to TRBJ2-6; D is ambiguous. The TCR comes from a female donor with multiple sclerosis, enrolled in a pregnancy study. The input for sequencing was CD4+ T cells from peripheral blood mononuclear cells, taken before pregnancy. The CDR3 loop reads CASSLDLSSGANVLTF. CDR3 bases: TGCGCCAGCAGCTTGGATCTGAGCTCTGGGGCCAACGTCCTGACTTTC.